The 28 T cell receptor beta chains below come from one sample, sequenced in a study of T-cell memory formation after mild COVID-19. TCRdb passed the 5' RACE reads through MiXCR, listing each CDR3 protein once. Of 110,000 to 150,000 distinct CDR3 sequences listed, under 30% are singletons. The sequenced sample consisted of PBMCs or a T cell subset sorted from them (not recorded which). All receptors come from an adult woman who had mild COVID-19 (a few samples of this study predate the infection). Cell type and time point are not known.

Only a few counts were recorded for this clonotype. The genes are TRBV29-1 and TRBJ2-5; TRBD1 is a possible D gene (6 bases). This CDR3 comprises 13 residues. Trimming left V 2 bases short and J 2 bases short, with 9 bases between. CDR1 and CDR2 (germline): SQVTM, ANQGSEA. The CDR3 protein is CSVELGAQETQYF. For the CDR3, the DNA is TGCAGCGTTGAACTGGGGGCTCAAGAGACCCAGTACTTC.

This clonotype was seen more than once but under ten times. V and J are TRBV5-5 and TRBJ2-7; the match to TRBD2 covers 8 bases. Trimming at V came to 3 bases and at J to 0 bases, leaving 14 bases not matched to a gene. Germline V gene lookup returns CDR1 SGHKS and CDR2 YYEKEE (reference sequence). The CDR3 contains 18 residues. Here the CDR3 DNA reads TGTGCCAGCAGCTCGTTGGGGAAAGCGGGGGTTACCTCCTACGAGCAGTACTTC. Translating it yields CASSSLGKAGVTSYEQYF.

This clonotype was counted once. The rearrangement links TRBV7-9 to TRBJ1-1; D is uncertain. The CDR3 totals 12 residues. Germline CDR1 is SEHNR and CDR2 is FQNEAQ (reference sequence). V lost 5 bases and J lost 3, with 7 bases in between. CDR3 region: CASSDKDTEAFF. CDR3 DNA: TGTGCCAGCAGCGATAAGGACACTGAAGCTTTCTTT.

CDR3 sequence: CASSQGVGDGETQYF. The CDR3 nucleotides read TGCGCCAGCAGCCAAGGAGTGGGGGACGGAGAGACCCAGTACTTC. The chain combines TRBV4-3 with TRBJ2-5; D tentatively fits TRBD1 or TRBD2 (5 bases each). Germline V gene data show CDR1 as LGHNA and CDR2 as YSLEER. Trimming removed 1 base at V and 4 bases at J, with 13 bases between. The CDR3 covers 15 residues.

In nucleotides, the CDR3 is TGTGCCAGCAGTTTCGGGGTTGACTATGGCTACACCTTC. Its translation is CASSFGVDYGYTF. The rearrangement joins TRBV27 to TRBJ1-2, with D unresolved. V lost 3 bases and J 3 bases, leaving 8 bases between the germline ends. Germline V CDR1 and CDR2: MNHEY, SMNVEV (reference sequence). This CDR3 has 13 residues.

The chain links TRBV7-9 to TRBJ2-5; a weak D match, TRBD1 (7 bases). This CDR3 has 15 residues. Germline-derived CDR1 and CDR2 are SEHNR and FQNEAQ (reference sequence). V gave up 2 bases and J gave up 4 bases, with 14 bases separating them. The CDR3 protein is CASSLKSRGAETQYF. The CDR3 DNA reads TGTGCCAGCAGCTTAAAAAGCAGGGGGGCAGAGACCCAGTACTTC.

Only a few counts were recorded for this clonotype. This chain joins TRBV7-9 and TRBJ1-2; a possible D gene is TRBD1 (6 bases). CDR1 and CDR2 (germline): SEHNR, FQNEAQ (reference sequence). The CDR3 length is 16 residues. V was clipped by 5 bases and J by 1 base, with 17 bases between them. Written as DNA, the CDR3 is TGTGCCAGCAGCAAACCCGGGGGGGCCCTTAACTATGGCTACACCTTC. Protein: CASSKPGGALNYGYTF.

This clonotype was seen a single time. CDR3 amino acids: CASSDGGAGAEAFF. The CDR3 DNA is TGTGCCAGCAGTGACGGGGGCGCAGGGGCTGAAGCTTTCTTT. The rearrangement links TRBV6-4 to TRBJ1-1; maybe TRBD1 (6 bases). Trimming took off 2 bases at V and 6 bases at J, with 13 bases between the two ends. The CDR3 runs to 14 residues. Germline V lookup: CDR1 MRHNA, CDR2 SNTAGT.

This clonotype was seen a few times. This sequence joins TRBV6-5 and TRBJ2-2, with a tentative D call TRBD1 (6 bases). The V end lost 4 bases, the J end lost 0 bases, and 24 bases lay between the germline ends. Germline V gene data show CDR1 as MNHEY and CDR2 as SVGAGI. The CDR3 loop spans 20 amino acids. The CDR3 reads CASSSRKRTVRLANTGELFF. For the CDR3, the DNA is TGTGCCAGCAGTTCCCGGAAACGGACAGTCAGACTGGCGAACACCGGGGAGCTGTTTTTT.

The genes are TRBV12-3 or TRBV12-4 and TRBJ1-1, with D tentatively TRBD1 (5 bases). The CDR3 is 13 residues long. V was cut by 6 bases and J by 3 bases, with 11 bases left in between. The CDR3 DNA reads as TGTGCCAGCAGGTTGGGGGGACACACTGAAGCTTTCTTT. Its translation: CASRLGGHTEAFF.

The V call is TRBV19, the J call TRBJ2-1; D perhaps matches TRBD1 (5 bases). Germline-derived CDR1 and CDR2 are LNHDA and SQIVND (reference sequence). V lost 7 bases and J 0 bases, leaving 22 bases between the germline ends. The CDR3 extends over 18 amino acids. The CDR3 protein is CASTPQGWARSSYNEQFF. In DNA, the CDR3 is TGTGCCAGTACCCCGCAGGGCTGGGCGCGAAGCTCCTACAATGAGCAGTTCTTC.

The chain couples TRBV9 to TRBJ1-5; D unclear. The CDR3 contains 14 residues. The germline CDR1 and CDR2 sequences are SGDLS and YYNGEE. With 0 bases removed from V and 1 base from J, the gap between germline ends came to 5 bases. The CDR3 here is CASSVGRSNQPQHF. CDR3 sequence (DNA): TGTGCCAGCAGCGTAGGCAGAAGCAATCAGCCCCAGCATTTT.

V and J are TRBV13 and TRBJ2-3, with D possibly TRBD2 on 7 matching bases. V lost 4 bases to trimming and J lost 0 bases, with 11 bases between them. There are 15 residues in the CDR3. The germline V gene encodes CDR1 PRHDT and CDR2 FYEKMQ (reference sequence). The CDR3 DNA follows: TGTGCCAGCAGCTCGCGGGGGCCCAGCACAGATACGCAGTATTTT. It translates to CASSSRGPSTDTQYF. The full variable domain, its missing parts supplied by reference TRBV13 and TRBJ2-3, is AAGVIQSPRHLIKEKRETATLKCYPIPRHDTVYWYQQGPGQDPQFLISFYEKMQSDKGSIPDRFSAQQFSDYHSELNMSSLELGDSALYFCASSSRGPSTDTQYFGPGTRLTVL.

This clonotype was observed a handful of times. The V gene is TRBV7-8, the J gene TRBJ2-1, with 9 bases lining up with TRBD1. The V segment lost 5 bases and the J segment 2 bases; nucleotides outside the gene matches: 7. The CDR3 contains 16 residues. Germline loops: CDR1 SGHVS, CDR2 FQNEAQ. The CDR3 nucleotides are TGTGCCAGCAGCACTGGACAGGGGAATGCCTACAATGAGCAGTTCTTC. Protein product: CASSTGQGNAYNEQFF.

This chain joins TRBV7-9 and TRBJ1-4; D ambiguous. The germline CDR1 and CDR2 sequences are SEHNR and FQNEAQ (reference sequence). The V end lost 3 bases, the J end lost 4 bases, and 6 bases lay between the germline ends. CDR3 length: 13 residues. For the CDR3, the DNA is TGTGCCAGCAGCTTCCCGGGTAATGAAAAACTGTTTTTT. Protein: CASSFPGNEKLFF.

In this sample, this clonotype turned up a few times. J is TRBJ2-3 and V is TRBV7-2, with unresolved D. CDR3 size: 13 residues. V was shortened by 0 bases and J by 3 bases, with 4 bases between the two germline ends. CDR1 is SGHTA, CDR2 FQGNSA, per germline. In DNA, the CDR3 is TGTGCCAGCAGCTTAGCTCGTACAGATACGCAGTATTTT. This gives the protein CASSLARTDTQYF.

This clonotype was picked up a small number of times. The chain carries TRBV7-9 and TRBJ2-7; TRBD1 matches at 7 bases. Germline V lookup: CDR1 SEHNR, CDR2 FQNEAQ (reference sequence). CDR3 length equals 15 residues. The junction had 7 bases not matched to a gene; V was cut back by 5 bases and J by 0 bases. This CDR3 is CASSASSGGSYEQYF. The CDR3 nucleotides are TGTGCCAGCAGCGCCTCTTCAGGGGGCTCCTACGAGCAGTACTTC.

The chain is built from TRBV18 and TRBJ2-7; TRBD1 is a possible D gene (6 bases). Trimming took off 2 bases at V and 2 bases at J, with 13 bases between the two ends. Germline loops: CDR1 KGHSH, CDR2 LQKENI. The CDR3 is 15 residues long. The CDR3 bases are TGTGCCAGCTCACCAGGGGGCGGGTTCGCCTACGAGCAGTACTTC. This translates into CASSPGGGFAYEQYF.

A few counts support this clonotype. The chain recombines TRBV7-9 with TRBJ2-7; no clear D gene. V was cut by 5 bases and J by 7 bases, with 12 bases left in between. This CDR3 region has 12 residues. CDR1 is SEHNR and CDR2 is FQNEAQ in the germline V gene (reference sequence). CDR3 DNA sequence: TGTGCCAGCAGCACCTACAAAGAAGAGCAGTACTTC. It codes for CASSTYKEEQYF.

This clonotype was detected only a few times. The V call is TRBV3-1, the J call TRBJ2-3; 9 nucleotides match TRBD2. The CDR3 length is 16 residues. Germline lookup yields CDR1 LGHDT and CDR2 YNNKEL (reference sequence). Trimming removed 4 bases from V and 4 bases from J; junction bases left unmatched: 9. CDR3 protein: CASSPNPGLAADTQYF. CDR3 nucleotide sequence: TGTGCCAGCAGCCCAAACCCGGGACTAGCAGCAGATACGCAGTATTTT.

The CDR3: CASVKTSGSSDTQYF. CDR3 DNA sequence: TGTGCCAGCGTAAAGACTAGCGGGAGCTCAGATACGCAGTATTTT. The chain joins TRBV7-9 to TRBJ2-3, with 12 bases identical to TRBD2. The CDR3 is 15 residues long. V lost 8 bases, J lost 4 bases, and 7 bases stayed unmatched. Per the germline V gene, CDR1 is SEHNR and CDR2 is FQNEAQ (reference sequence).

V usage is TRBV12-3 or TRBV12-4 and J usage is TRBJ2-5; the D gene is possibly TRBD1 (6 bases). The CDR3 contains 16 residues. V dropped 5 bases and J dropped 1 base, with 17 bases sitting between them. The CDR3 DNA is TGTGCCAGCAGTCCCTCGGTGGGGGCAACCCAAGAGACCCAGTACTTC. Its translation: CASSPSVGATQETQYF.

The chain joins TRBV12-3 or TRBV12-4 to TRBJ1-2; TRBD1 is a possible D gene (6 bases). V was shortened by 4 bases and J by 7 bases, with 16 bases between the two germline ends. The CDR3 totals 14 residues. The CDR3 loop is CASSSRGPAGGYTF. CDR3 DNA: TGTGCCAGCAGTTCCCGGGGGCCCGCAGGTGGCTACACCTTC.

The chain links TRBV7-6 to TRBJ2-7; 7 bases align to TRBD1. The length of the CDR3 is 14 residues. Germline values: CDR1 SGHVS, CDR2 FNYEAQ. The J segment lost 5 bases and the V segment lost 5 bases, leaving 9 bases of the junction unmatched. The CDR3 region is CASSGKGAIHEQYF. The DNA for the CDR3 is TGTGCCAGCAGCGGGAAGGGGGCGATCCACGAGCAGTACTTC.

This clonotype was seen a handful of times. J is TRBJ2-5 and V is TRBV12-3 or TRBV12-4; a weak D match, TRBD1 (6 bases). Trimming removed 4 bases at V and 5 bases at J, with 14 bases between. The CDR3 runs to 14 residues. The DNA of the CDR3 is TGTGCCAGCAGTTCCCCCCAGGGGTGGGAGACCCAGTACTTC. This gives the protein CASSSPQGWETQYF.

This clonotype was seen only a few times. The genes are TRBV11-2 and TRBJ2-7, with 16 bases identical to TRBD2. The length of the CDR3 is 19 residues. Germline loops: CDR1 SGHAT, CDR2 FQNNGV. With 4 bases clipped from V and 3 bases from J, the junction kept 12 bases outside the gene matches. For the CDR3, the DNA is TGTGCCAGCAGCTCCCTAGCCGGGACTAGCGGGAGGGGAGGCTACGAGCAGTACTTC. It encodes CASSSLAGTSGRGGYEQYF.

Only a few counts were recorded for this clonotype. This chain's CDR3 is CSFLTQGGGTGELFF. As DNA, the CDR3 is TGCAGCTTCTTGACCCAGGGCGGGGGCACCGGGGAGCTGTTTTTT. V usage is TRBV29-1 and J usage is TRBJ2-2, with 7 bases fitting TRBD2. Germline lookup yields CDR1 SQVTM and CDR2 ANQGSEA. Trimming took 8 bases from V and 4 from J; bases not matched to a gene: 13. This CDR3 is built from 15 residues.

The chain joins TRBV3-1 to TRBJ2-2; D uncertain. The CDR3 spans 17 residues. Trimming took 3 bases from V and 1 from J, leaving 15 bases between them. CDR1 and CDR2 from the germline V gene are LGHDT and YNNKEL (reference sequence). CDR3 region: CASSHYSYWMNTGELFF. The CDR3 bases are TGTGCCAGCAGCCACTATTCTTACTGGATGAACACCGGGGAGCTGTTTTTT.